These T cell receptor beta chains were read from a single sample in a study of immune evolution from preneoplasia to lung adenocarcinoma. The method was immunoSEQ multiplex PCR; TCRdb's version includes in-frame clones alone and lacks a portion of them. The sample holds 4,500 to 7,000 clones, 69% seen once. The sequencing sample was made of FFPE adjacent normal lung tissue. All receptors come from an older person with lung adenocarcinoma. The CDR3 runs from the conserved cysteine through the conserved F or W. D genes are given only for firm matches. Not all rows give a size; the values are once, few, many and, for expanded clones, a class.

size: -; D: -; V: TRBV30; J: TRBJ2-1; DNA: TGTGCCCTGGAACATAGAGGAGAAGTATATGAGCAGTTCTTC; CDR3: CALEHRGEVYEQFF
size: -; D: -; V: TRBV7-3; J: TRBJ2-7; DNA: TGTGCCAGCTCGGGGGGCCCGGATGGCGAGCAGTACTTC; CDR3: CASSGGPDGEQYF
size: few; D: TRBD1; V: TRBV27; J: TRBJ2-7; DNA: TGTGCCAGCAGTTTATTCCTCTCCGACAGGGTTAGGAACGAGCAGTACTTC; CDR3: CASSLFLSDRVRNEQYF
size: -; D: TRBD2; V: TRBV19; J: TRBJ2-7; DNA: TGTGCCAGTAGTATAACGGGGGGCTACGAGCAGTACTTC; CDR3: CASSITGGYEQYF
size: -; D: -; V: TRBV5-6; J: TRBJ2-1; DNA: TGTGCCAGCAGCCAAAGGGGGACCACCGGAGAGCAGTTCTTC; CDR3: CASSQRGTTGEQFF
size: -; D: -; V: TRBV5-1; J: TRBJ1-2; DNA: TGCGCCAGCAGCTTGGCCGGGGGTACGGATGGCTACACCTTC; CDR3: CASSLAGGTDGYTF
size: -; D: TRBD1; V: TRBV2; J: TRBJ1-4; DNA: TGTGCCAGCAGTAGACAGGGTCAAGTAAATGAAAAACTGTTTTTT; CDR3: CASSRQGQVNEKLFF
size: -; D: -; V: TRBV5-1; J: TRBJ1-6; DNA: TGCGCCAGCAGCTTGAGGGACATGGGTAATTCACCCCTCCACTTT; CDR3: CASSLRDMGNSPLHF
size: -; D: -; V: TRBV15; J: TRBJ2-5; DNA: TGTGCCACCAGCAGAGATCTTTCAGGGGAGACCCAGTACTTC; CDR3: CATSRDLSGETQYF
size: -; D: -; V: TRBV5-1; J: TRBJ2-2; DNA: TGCGCCAGCAGCTTTGGCCGTACTACCCCGGGGGAGCTGTTTTTT; CDR3: CASSFGRTTPGELFF
size: -; D: TRBD2; V: TRBV11-3; J: TRBJ2-1; DNA: TGTGCCAGCAGCTTGTCGGGACTAGCGGGGAGCTCCTACAATGAGCAGTTCTTC; CDR3: CASSLSGLAGSSYNEQFF
size: -; D: -; V: TRBV9; J: TRBJ2-2; DNA: TGTGCCAGCAGCGTAGGAGAGAACACCGGGGAGCTGTTTTTT; CDR3: CASSVGENTGELFF
size: few; D: TRBD1; V: TRBV4-2; J: TRBJ2-7; DNA: TGTGCCAGCAGCTATAGGACAGGGGGATACGAGCAGTACTTC; CDR3: CASSYRTGGYEQYF
size: -; D: -; V: TRBV5-1; J: TRBJ1-3; DNA: TGCGCCAGCAGCTTGGGCCCGGACGGGGGAAACACCATATATTTT; CDR3: CASSLGPDGGNTIYF
size: -; D: -; V: TRBV27; J: TRBJ2-5; DNA: TGTGCCAGCAGAGGCGGAGGGGAGACCCAGTACTTC; CDR3: CASRGGGETQYF
size: -; D: TRBD2; V: TRBV9; J: TRBJ2-7; DNA: TGTGCCAGCAGCGTAGACGGCGGGGGCTCCTACGAGCAGTACTTC; CDR3: CASSVDGGGSYEQYF
size: once; D: TRBD1; V: TRBV28; J: TRBJ2-7; DNA: TGTGCCAGCAGTTTCTGGACAGGGTCCTACGAGCAGTACTTC; CDR3: CASSFWTGSYEQYF
size: -; D: TRBD1; V: TRBV5-4; J: TRBJ1-1; DNA: TGTGCCAGCAGCTCCGCTAACAGGGGGCGGCGTACTGAAGCTTTCTTT; CDR3: CASSSANRGRRTEAFF
size: hyperexpanded; D: -; V: TRBV15; J: TRBJ2-5; DNA: TGTGCCACCAGCAGGATAGCCGGAGAGACCCAGTACTTC; CDR3: CATSRIAGETQYF
size: -; D: TRBD1; V: TRBV2; J: TRBJ2-5; DNA: TGTGCCAGCAGGCCCGGACAGGCAATGGCGACCCAGTACTTC; CDR3: CASRPGQAMATQYF
size: -; D: TRBD1; V: TRBV28; J: TRBJ2-7; DNA: TGTGCCAGCAGTTCCGGGACAGGTGCGGTCGAGCAGTACTTC; CDR3: CASSSGTGAVEQYF
size: -; D: -; V: TRBV29-1; J: TRBJ2-3; DNA: TGCAGCGTTTTACAGCCTTCAGATACGCAGTATTTT; CDR3: CSVLQPSDTQYF
size: few; D: -; V: TRBV4-3; J: TRBJ1-5; DNA: TGCGCCAGCAGCCAGGGACCTGGGAGCAATCAGCCCCAGCATTTT; CDR3: CASSQGPGSNQPQHF
size: -; D: -; V: TRBV7-2; J: TRBJ2-7; DNA: TGTGCCAGCAGCCCCTCCGTCTTCGAGGACGAGCAGTACTTC; CDR3: CASSPSVFEDEQYF
size: -; D: TRBD2; V: TRBV2; J: TRBJ2-5; DNA: TGTGCCAGCAGTGATCGGACTAGTGGACAGACCCAGTACTTC; CDR3: CASSDRTSGQTQYF
size: -; D: TRBD1; V: TRBV5-7; J: TRBJ2-3; DNA: TGTGCCAACATCAGGGACAGAGTACGCACAGATACGCAGTATTTT; CDR3: CANIRDRVRTDTQYF
size: -; D: -; V: TRBV7-8; J: TRBJ2-5; DNA: TGTGCCAGCAGCCGATATGGGGTCCAAGAGACCCAGTACTTC; CDR3: CASSRYGVQETQYF
size: few; D: TRBD1; V: TRBV5-6; J: TRBJ1-6; DNA: TGTGCCAGCAGCTTCCGACAGGGGTATTCACCCCTCCACTTT; CDR3: CASSFRQGYSPLHF
size: -; D: -; V: TRBV6-1; J: TRBJ2-7; DNA: TGTGCCAGCAGTGAATGGCAGTTAAACTCCTACGAGCAGTACTTC; CDR3: CASSEWQLNSYEQYF
size: few; D: -; V: TRBV10-2; J: TRBJ1-1; DNA: TGCGCCAGCAGTCTGGAATACACTGAAGCTTTCTTT; CDR3: CASSLEYTEAFF
size: -; D: TRBD1; V: TRBV5-1; J: TRBJ2-7; DNA: TGCGCCAGCAGCTTGGGGACAGGGGGTGCCTGGTACGAGCAGTACTTC; CDR3: CASSLGTGGAWYEQYF
size: medium-sized; D: -; V: TRBV19; J: TRBJ2-2; DNA: TGTGCCAGTAGCGACTTACCGGGATGGAACACCGGGGAGCTGTTTTTT; CDR3: CASSDLPGWNTGELFF
size: -; D: TRBD1; V: TRBV7-6; J: TRBJ1-6; DNA: TGTGCCAGCAGCTTACTGGACAGGGGAGCCTCACCCCTCCACTTT; CDR3: CASSLLDRGASPLHF
size: -; D: -; V: TRBV4-3; J: TRBJ1-1; DNA: TGCGCCAGCAGCCAAGTCAACAGCCTTATGAACACTGAAGCTTTCTTT; CDR3: CASSQVNSLMNTEAFF
size: -; D: -; V: TRBV10-3; J: TRBJ1-1; DNA: TGTGCCATCAGTGTTGCAGGGAACACTGAAGCTTTCTTT; CDR3: CAISVAGNTEAFF
size: -; D: -; V: TRBV18; J: TRBJ1-1; DNA: TGTGCCAGCTCACGCGTCTTCAGCCCAATGAACACTGAAGCTTTCTTT; CDR3: CASSRVFSPMNTEAFF
size: -; D: -; V: TRBV6-6; J: TRBJ2-1; DNA: TGTGCCAGCAGTTACTCTTGGGAGCAGTTCTTC; CDR3: CASSYSWEQFF
size: -; D: -; V: TRBV11-3; J: TRBJ1-1; DNA: TGTGCCAGCAGCCCAGGTGCTGAAGCTTTCTTT; CDR3: CASSPGAEAFF